Following are 27 T cell receptor beta chains from one sample sequenced in a study of blood T cell repertoires in COVID-19. The protocol was immunoSEQ multiplex PCR, while the TCRdb copy is restricted to in-frame clones and leaves out a portion. This table holds approximately 250,000 clones, 84% found once. Sequencing was carried out using peripheral blood. The receptors originated from a woman aged 40 to 55 who had recovered from COVID-19.

J is TRBJ2-5 and V is TRBV11-3, with 8 nucleotides matching TRBD2. V shed 3 bases, J shed 5 bases, and the junction held 14 bases outside the gene matches. The CDR3 runs to 17 residues. Per the germline V gene, CDR1 is SGHNT and CDR2 is YENEEA. Written as DNA, the CDR3 is TGTGCCAGCAGCTTGCGTTATGGGACTAGTCGTCAGGAGACCCAGTACTTC. Its protein is CASSLRYGTSRQETQYF.

The rearrangement links TRBV28 to TRBJ1-4; D is ambiguous. This CDR3 region has 13 residues. V lost 10 bases and J lost 4, with 13 bases in between. Germline CDR1 and CDR2: MDHEN and SYDVKM. CDR3 residues: CATTREVNEKLFF. The CDR3 coding sequence is TGTGCCACCACTAGGGAGGTTAATGAAAAACTGTTTTTT.

The V gene is TRBV3-1 (or the pseudogene TRBV3-2), the J gene TRBJ2-6; 7 bases agree with TRBD1. Per germline, CDR1 LGHDT and CDR2 YNNKEL (reference sequence). The CDR3 consists of 17 residues. Trimming cost V 4 bases and J 0 bases; bases outside gene matches: 6. The CDR3 here is CASSPPTGSSGANVLTF. DNA of the CDR3: TGTGCCAGCAGCCCGCCGACAGGGAGCTCTGGGGCCAACGTCCTGACTTTC.

The rearrangement uses TRBV7-9 and TRBJ1-5; 8 nucleotides agree with TRBD1. The junction had 7 bases not matched to a gene; V was cut back by 1 base and J by 5 bases. Germline CDR1 is SEHNR and CDR2 is FQNEAQ (reference sequence). The CDR3 is made up of 16 amino acids. The CDR3, as DNA: TGTGCCAGCAGCTTAGGACGAGACAGGGGTTATCAGCCCCAGCATTTT. Protein: CASSLGRDRGYQPQHF. The complete variable domain, with remaining parts taken from reference TRBV7-9 and TRBJ1-5, reads DTGVSQNPRHKITKRGQNVTFRCDPISEHNRLYWYRQTLGQGPEFLTYFQNEAQLEKSRLLSDRFSAERPKGSFSTLEIQRTEQGDSAMYLCASSLGRDRGYQPQHFGDGTRLSIL.

The chain links TRBV4-1 to TRBJ2-3; TRBD2 is a possible D gene (7 bases). The CDR3 covers 16 residues. V gave up 2 bases and J gave up 1 base, with 13 bases separating them. The germline V gene has CDR1 MGHRA and CDR2 YSYEKL. The CDR3 nucleotides read TGCGCCAGCAGCCAAAACGGGGGGCTCCGCACAGATACGCAGTATTTT. This translates into CASSQNGGLRTDTQYF.

In regard to this clone: An end of the junction does not agree with germline; a read error may underlie this. J is TRBJ1-4 and V is TRBV7-6; TRBD1 might be the D (5 bases). This CDR3 is built from 13 residues. The germline CDR1 and CDR2 sequences are SGHVS and FNYEAQ. CDR3 bases: TGTGCCAGCAGCTTAAACACAGGTGCCCCTCGGTCTTTT. Its translation: CASSLNTGAPRSF.

The genes are TRBV2 and TRBJ2-5; TRBD1 aligns across 7 bases. Germline values: CDR1 SNHLY, CDR2 FYNNEI. The CDR3 is made up of 15 amino acids. The junction had 13 bases not matched to a gene; V was cut back by 7 bases and J by 5 bases. The CDR3 reads CASTREGRGTETQYF. The CDR3 DNA is TGTGCCAGCACCAGAGAGGGCAGGGGGACGGAGACCCAGTACTTC. Drawing the rest from reference TRBV2 and TRBJ2-5, the complete variable domain is EPEVTQTPSHQVTQMGQEVILRCVPISNHLYFYWYRQILGQKVEFLVSFYNNEISEKSEIFDDQFSVERPDGSNFTLKIRSTKLEDSAMYFCASTREGRGTETQYFGPGTRLLVL.

Points on this clone: The sample holds other DNA sequences that translate to the same CDR3. This sequence joins TRBV12-3 or TRBV12-4 and TRBJ2-7; tentatively, D is TRBD2 (6 bases). Trimming removed 3 bases from V and 4 bases from J, with 7 bases in between. The CDR3 contains 12 residues. The DNA of the CDR3 is TGTGCCAGCAGTTTCGGGGGTTACGAGCAGTACTTC. Its protein is CASSFGGYEQYF.

The rearrangement uses TRBV24-1 and TRBJ2-3; D remains unclear. In germline, CDR1 is KGHDR, CDR2 SFDVKD. CDR3 length: 13 amino acids. Trimming cost V 4 bases and J 0 bases, with 4 bases left between them. The CDR3 sequence: CATSDGSTDTQYF. As DNA, the CDR3 is TGTGCCACCAGTGACGGTAGCACAGATACGCAGTATTTT.

There are many counts of this clone. The chain joins TRBV7-9 to TRBJ1-3; D unresolved. Germline V gene lookup returns CDR1 SEHNR and CDR2 FQNEAQ (reference sequence). This CDR3 is built from 15 residues. V shed 6 bases and J shed 3 bases, with 15 bases lying between them. CDR3 loop: CASSPPPRIGNTIYF. For the CDR3, the DNA is TGTGCCAGCAGTCCGCCTCCTAGGATTGGAAACACCATATATTTT.

The J gene is TRBJ2-7, the V gene TRBV25-1, with TRBD1 matching 11 bases. The length of the CDR3 is 14 residues. Germline lookup yields CDR1 MGHDK and CDR2 SYGVNS. Unmatched junction bases numbered 0, after V lost 2 bases and J lost 3 bases. The CDR3 DNA is TGTGCCAGCAGTGAAGGGACAGGGGGCTACGAGCAGTACTTC. It translates to CASSEGTGGYEQYF.

This sequence joins TRBV6-1 and TRBJ2-7; tentative D call: TRBD2 (5 bases). This CDR3 contains 14 residues. CDR1 is MNHNS and CDR2 is SASEGT in the germline V gene. V lost 2 bases to trimming and J lost 4 bases, with 12 bases between them. In DNA, the CDR3 is TGTGCCAGCAGTGAATCACGGGGAATTTACGAGCAGTACTTC. Amino acids: CASSESRGIYEQYF.

CDR3 sequence (DNA): TGTGCCATCAGGGAGCTTAGCGGGGAATCCACCGGGGAGCTGTTTTTT. Translating gives CAIRELSGESTGELFF. The chain combines TRBV10-3 with TRBJ2-2; 8 nucleotides agree with TRBD2. CDR3 length: 16 amino acids. V lost 6 bases and J lost 4; bases outside the gene matches: 10. Germline V gives CDR1 ENHRY, CDR2 SYGVKD.

This clone was recorded only once. V gene TRBV2 combines with J gene TRBJ2-5; 11 positions match TRBD2. The CDR3 consists of 18 residues. CDR1 SNHLY and CDR2 FYNNEI come from the germline V gene. Unmatched junction bases numbered 14, after V lost 4 bases and J lost 4 bases. DNA of the CDR3: TGTGCCAGCAGTGCCCCCTCGGGTAGCGGGGGGGCGCGAGAGACCCAGTACTTC. It specifies CASSAPSGSGGARETQYF.

This clone was detected once. The chain couples TRBV30 to TRBJ1-6; D unresolved. This CDR3 is built from 13 residues. Trimming pared 2 bases from V and 7 bases from J, leaving 9 bases between. Germline-derived CDR1 and CDR2 are GTSNPN and SVGIG (reference sequence). The DNA for the CDR3 is TGTGCCTGGAGTCTTACAGTCAATTCACCCCTCCACTTT. It translates to CAWSLTVNSPLHF.

The sample holds one count of this clone. The V gene is TRBV7-6, the J gene TRBJ1-3; no definite D call. The CDR3 is made up of 13 amino acids. Germline CDR1 is SGHVS and CDR2 is FNYEAQ. Trimming left V 5 bases short and J 3 bases short, with 8 bases between. As DNA, the CDR3 is TGTGCCAGCAGCCCGGGGATTGGAAACACCATATATTTT. As protein: CASSPGIGNTIYF.

This rearrangement joins TRBV19 to TRBJ2-2, with a weak D call TRBD1 (6 bases). Germline V gene lookup returns CDR1 LNHDA and CDR2 SQIVND (reference sequence). V lost 3 bases, J lost 4 bases, and 9 bases lay in between. This CDR3 has 14 residues. The CDR3 nucleotides read TGTGCCAGTAGTATCAACAGGGCCACCGGGGAGCTGTTTTTT. The encoded protein is CASSINRATGELFF. Full variable domain (missing parts from reference TRBV19 and TRBJ2-2): DGGITQSPKYLFRKEGQNVTLSCEQNLNHDAMYWYRQDPGQGLRLIYYSQIVNDFQKGDIAEGYSVSREKKESFPLTVTSAQKNPTAFYLCASSINRATGELFFGEGSRLTVL.

V is TRBV2 and J is TRBJ2-2; maybe TRBD1 (5 bases). The CDR3 runs 14 residues. Germline V gene sequence: CDR1 SNHLY, CDR2 FYNNEI. Trimming took 10 bases from V and 4 from J, leaving 16 bases between them. The chain's CDR3 is CATRTQGITGELFF. The DNA of the CDR3 is TGTGCCACCAGAACGCAGGGCATCACCGGGGAGCTGTTTTTT.

The chain uses TRBV7-2 and TRBJ2-7; unclear D gene. The V end lost 1 base, the J end lost 3 bases, and 13 bases lay between the germline ends. The CDR3 has 15 amino acids. The germline CDR1 and CDR2 sequences are SGHTA and FQGNSA. CDR3: CASSLVALQNYEQYF. The CDR3 DNA is TGTGCCAGCAGCTTAGTGGCCCTCCAAAACTACGAGCAGTACTTC.

The chain uses TRBV5-1 and TRBJ2-3; 9 bases line up with TRBD2. J was trimmed by 4 bases and V by 1 base; bases with no gene match: 1. Germline CDR1 is SGHRS and CDR2 is YFSETQ. The CDR3 is made up of 14 amino acids. The CDR3 sequence is CASSLLAGADTQYF. CDR3 in DNA: TGCGCCAGCAGCTTGTTAGCGGGAGCAGATACGCAGTATTTT.

The chain links TRBV5-1 to TRBJ2-7; 8 bases align to TRBD1. Germline loops: CDR1 SGHRS, CDR2 YFSETQ. The CDR3 is made up of 14 amino acids. The V and J ends lost 5 bases and 0 bases, in that order; junction bases with no gene match: 4. The CDR3 sequence is CASRSGQGSYEQYF. The CDR3 region has the DNA TGCGCCAGCAGATCTGGACAGGGCTCCTACGAGCAGTACTTC.

The gene calls are TRBV28 and TRBJ1-1; 9 bases map to TRBD1. Per the germline V gene, CDR1 is MDHEN and CDR2 is SYDVKM. V gave up 6 bases and J gave up 10 bases; unmatched junction bases: 9. The CDR3 spans 13 residues. In DNA, the CDR3 is TGTGCCAGCAGACCCGGGACAGGGTTTAGAGCTTTCTTT. Its translation: CASRPGTGFRAFF.

This rearrangement joins TRBV7-2 to TRBJ2-1, with D maybe TRBD1 (5 bases). Per germline, CDR1 SGHTA and CDR2 FQGNSA. The ends were cut back, 5 bases at V and 6 bases at J, with 17 bases in the middle. This CDR3 has 15 amino acids. The CDR3, as DNA: TGTGCCAGCAGCGACGGTATAAGGGGATTCAATGAGCAGTTCTTC. It codes for CASSDGIRGFNEQFF.

The CDR3 region has the DNA TGTGCCACCAGTGGAAGCGGGGGGGCGGAGACCCAGTACTTC. This codes for CATSGSGGAETQYF. The chain is built from TRBV24-1 and TRBJ2-5; TRBD2 aligns across 10 bases. Germline CDR1 KGHDR, CDR2 SFDVKD. CDR3 length equals 14 residues. The ends lost 5 bases at V and 5 bases at J; junction bases unmatched: 4.

The rearrangement joins TRBV28 to TRBJ2-7; D gene ambiguous. Trimming took off 6 bases at V and 0 bases at J, with 9 bases between the two ends. CDR1 is MDHEN, CDR2 SYDVKM, per germline. The CDR3 is 13 residues long. The CDR3 is CASRKSGSYEQYF. The CDR3 DNA follows: TGTGCCAGCAGGAAATCCGGCTCCTACGAGCAGTACTTC.

CDR3 in amino acids: CASTPAGAGTEQFF. CDR3 sequence (DNA): TGTGCCAGCACCCCGGCGGGGGCCGGGACGGAGCAGTTCTTC. This chain links TRBV28 with TRBJ2-1, with D possibly matching TRBD2 (7 bases). The CDR3 totals 14 residues. V gave up 7 bases and J gave up 10 bases, with 20 bases separating them. CDR1 MDHEN and CDR2 SYDVKM come from the germline V gene.

V usage is TRBV6-5 and J usage is TRBJ1-1; D not resolved. Trimming shortened V by 5 bases and J by 5 bases, and 15 bases separated the two germline ends. This CDR3 comprises 14 residues. Germline lookup yields CDR1 MNHEY and CDR2 SVGAGI. CDR3 loop: CASSPRAGGTEAFF. DNA of the CDR3: TGTGCCAGCAGTCCCCGGGCGGGAGGGACTGAAGCTTTCTTT.